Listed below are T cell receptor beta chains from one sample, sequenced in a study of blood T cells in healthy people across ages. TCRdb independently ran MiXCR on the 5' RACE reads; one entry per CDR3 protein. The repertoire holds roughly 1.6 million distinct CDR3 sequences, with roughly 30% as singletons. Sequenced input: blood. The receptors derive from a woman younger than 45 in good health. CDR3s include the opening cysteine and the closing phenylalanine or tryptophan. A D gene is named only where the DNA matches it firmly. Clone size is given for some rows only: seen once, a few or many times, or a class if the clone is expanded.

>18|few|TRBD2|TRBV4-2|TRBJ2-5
TGTGCCAGCAGCCAATATGTAGCGGGGGCCCCCCCTCAAGAGACCCAGTACTTC
CASSQYVAGAPPQETQYF
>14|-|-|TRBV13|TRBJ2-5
TGTGCCAGCAGCTTAGAGGCGCCCGGCGAGACCCAGTACTTC
CASSLEAPGETQYF
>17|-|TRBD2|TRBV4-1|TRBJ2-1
TGCGCCAGCAGCCAATCGACCCGACTAGCGGAGATCAATGAGCAGTTCTTC
CASSQSTRLAEINEQFF
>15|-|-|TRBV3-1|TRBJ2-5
TGTGCCAGCAGCCAAGATACGGGAACCCAAGAGACCCAGTACTTC
CASSQDTGTQETQYF
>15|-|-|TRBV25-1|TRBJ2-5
TGTGCCAGCAGTGAACGGCAGGGCCTCCAAGAGACCCAGTACTTC
CASSERQGLQETQYF
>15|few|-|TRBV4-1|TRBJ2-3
TGCGCCAGCAGCCAAGTTGCGGGGGCGGTGGATACGCAGTATTTT
CASSQVAGAVDTQYF
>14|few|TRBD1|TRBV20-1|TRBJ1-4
TGCAGTGCTGGGGCCGGGACAGGGAATGAAAAACTGTTTTTT
CSAGAGTGNEKLFF
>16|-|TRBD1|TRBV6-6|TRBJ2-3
TGTGCCAGCAGCTCCGTTCGGGACAGGGGCACAGATACGCGGTATTTT
CASSSVRDRGTDTRYF
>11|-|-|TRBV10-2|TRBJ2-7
TGCGCCAGCAGTGAGTCGATCGAGCAGTACTTC
CASSESIEQYF
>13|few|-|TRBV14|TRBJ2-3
TGTGCCAGCAGCCCCCTAGTCACAGATACGCAGTATTTT
CASSPLVTDTQYF
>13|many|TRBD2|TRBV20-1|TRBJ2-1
TGCAGTGCTCTGGGACTAGAGAGTTATGAGCAGTTCTTC
CSALGLESYEQFF
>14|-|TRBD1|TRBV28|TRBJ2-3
TGTGCCAGCAGTGACAGGGGTAATTCAGATACGCAGTATTTT
CASSDRGNSDTQYF
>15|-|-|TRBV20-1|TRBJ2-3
TGCAGTGCCCCCCGGGCCAAATCTAGCACAGATACGCAGTATTTT
CSAPRAKSSTDTQYF
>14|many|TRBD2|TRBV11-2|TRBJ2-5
TGTGCCAGCAGTATAGCGGGGGGGCAAGAGACCCAGTACTTC
CASSIAGGQETQYF
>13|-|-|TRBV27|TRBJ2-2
TGTGCCAGCAGTTTATACCTAGTCGGGGAGCTGTTTTTT
CASSLYLVGELFF
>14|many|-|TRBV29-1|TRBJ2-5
TGCAGCGTTGAAGATCCGATGGTGATAGAGACCCAGTACTTC
CSVEDPMVIETQYF
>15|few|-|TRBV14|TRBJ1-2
TGTGCCAGCAGCCAAGAGATCGGACGGGCGGGGGGCTACACCTTC
CASSQEIGRAGGYTF
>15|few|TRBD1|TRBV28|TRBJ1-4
TGTGCCAGCAGGAAGTCGACAGGGAAGGTTGAAAAACTGTTTTTT
CASRKSTGKVEKLFF
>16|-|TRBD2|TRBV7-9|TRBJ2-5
TGTGCCAGCAGCTTACGGACTAGCGGGTGGGCGGAGACCCAGTACTTC
CASSLRTSGWAETQYF
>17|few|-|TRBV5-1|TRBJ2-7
TGCGCCAGCAGCTACGGGGGCGGGGGCGCGAGCTCCTACGAGCAGTACTTC
CASSYGGGGASSYEQYF
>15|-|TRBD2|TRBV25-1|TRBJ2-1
TGTGCCAGCAGTGATTATGCGGGGGGAGGAAATGAGCAGTTCTTC
CASSDYAGGGNEQFF
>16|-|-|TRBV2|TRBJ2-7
TGTGCCAGCAGGCCAGCCGGGACACCCTTAACCTACGAGCAGTACTTC
CASRPAGTPLTYEQYF
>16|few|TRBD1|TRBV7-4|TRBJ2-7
TGTGCCAGCAGCCAAGAGAGACGGGACAGGAGGGACGAGCAGTACTTC
CASSQERRDRRDEQYF
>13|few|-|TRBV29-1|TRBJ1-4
TGCAGCGTCCTAGACAGAAGCCATGAAAAACTGTTTTTT
CSVLDRSHEKLFF
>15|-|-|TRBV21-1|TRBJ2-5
TGTGCCAGCAGCAACGAGGACAGGGCTCAAGAGACCCAGTACTTC
CASSNEDRAQETQYF
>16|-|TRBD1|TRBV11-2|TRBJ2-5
TGTGCCAGCAGCTCCTCCGGGACAGGGTATAGGGAGACCCAGTACTTC
CASSSSGTGYRETQYF
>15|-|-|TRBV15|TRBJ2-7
TGTGCCACCAGCGGTGGTGGTTGGGCCAAACACGAGCAGTACTTC
CATSGGGWAKHEQYF
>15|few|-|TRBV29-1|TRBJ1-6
TGCAGCGTTGGGCCTCGGAAAAACTATAATTCACCCCTCCACTTT
CSVGPRKNYNSPLHF
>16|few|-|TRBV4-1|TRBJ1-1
TGCGCCAGCAGCCAAGATAGGGAGGTTGTTAACACTGAAGCTTTCTTT
CASSQDREVVNTEAFF
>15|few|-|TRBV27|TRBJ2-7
TGTGCCAGCAGCCCCCTGATGTTAGCTACCTACGAGCAGTACTTC
CASSPLMLATYEQYF
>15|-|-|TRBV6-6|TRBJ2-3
TGTGCCAGCAGTAGGTCTCGGCCTAACACAGATACGCAGTATTTT
CASSRSRPNTDTQYF
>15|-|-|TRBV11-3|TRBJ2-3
TGTGCCAGCACCCCCGGTGGCGTACGGGCAGATACGCAGTATTTT
CASTPGGVRADTQYF
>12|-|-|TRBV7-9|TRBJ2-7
TGTGCCAGCAACTCCCCAGGGTTCGAGCAGTACTTC
CASNSPGFEQYF
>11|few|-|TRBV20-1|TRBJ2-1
TGCAGTGTTGGGCAGGGACATGAGCAGTTCTTC
CSVGQGHEQFF
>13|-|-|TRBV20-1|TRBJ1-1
TGCAGTGCTAACCTCAGGGGTGGCACTGACGCTTTCTTT
CSANLRGGTDAFF
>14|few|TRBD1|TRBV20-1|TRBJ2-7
TGCAGTGCTAGAATCACAGGGGCGACAAACGAGCAGTACTTC
CSARITGATNEQYF
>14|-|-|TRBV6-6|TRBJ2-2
TGTGCCAGCAGTTACACTGCAAGCACCGGGGAGCTGTTTTTT
CASSYTASTGELFF
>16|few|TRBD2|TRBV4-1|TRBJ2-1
TGCGCCAGCAGCCAAGGGGGACTACGAGAGAAGAATGAGCAGTTCTTC
CASSQGGLREKNEQFF
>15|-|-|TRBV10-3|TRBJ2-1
TGTGCCATCAGTGACGAGGGGGATCCCTACAATGAGCAGTTCTTC
CAISDEGDPYNEQFF
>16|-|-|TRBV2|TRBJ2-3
TGTGCCAGCGGGGGATCCTTAGAGACCTTCACGGGTACGCAGTATTTT
CASGGSLETFTGTQYF
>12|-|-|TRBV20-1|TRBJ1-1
TGCAGTGCTAGGGGGGGCTTCTCTGAAGCTTTCTTT
CSARGGFSEAFF
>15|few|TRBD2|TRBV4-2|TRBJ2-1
TGTGCCAGCAGCCAAGAAGCCGGACTAGACGATGAGCAGTTCTTC
CASSQEAGLDDEQFF
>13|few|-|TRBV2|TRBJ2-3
TGTGCCAGCAGTGGACTCGACACAGATACGCAGTATTTT
CASSGLDTDTQYF
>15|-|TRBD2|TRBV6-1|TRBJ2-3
TGTGCCAGCAGTGAATGGGCGGGAGGTACAGATACGCAGTATTTT
CASSEWAGGTDTQYF
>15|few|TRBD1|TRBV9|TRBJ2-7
TGTGCCAGCAGCGCCTACGGGACAGGGACCTACGAGCAGTACTTC
CASSAYGTGTYEQYF
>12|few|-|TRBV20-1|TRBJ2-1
TGCAGTGCTAGAGATACTGGACGAAAGCAGTTCTTC
CSARDTGRKQFF
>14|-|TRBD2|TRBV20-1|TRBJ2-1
TGCAGTGCTAAAGCGGGAGGGCCTTCCAATGAGCAGTTCTTC
CSAKAGGPSNEQFF
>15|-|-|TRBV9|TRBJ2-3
TGTGCCAGCAGCGTTTCTAGCCGGGAGACAGATACGCAGTATTTT
CASSVSSRETDTQYF
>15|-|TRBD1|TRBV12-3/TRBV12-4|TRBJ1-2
TGTGCCAGCAGTCGACGGACAGGGCCTCCCTCTGGCTACACCTTC
CASSRRTGPPSGYTF
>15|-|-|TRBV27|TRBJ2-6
TGTGCCGGCACCATAGGGACATCTGGGGCCAACGTCCTGACTTTC
CAGTIGTSGANVLTF
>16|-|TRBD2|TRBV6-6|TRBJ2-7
TGTGCCAGCAGCCTATCCCTAGCGGGAGATTCCTACGAGCAGTACTTC
CASSLSLAGDSYEQYF
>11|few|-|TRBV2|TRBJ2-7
TGTGCCAGCAGTGTATGGGGGGAGCAGTACTTC
CASSVWGEQYF
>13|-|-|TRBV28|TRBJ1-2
TGTGCCAGCTACAGGGCTTTTAACTATGGCTACACCTTC
CASYRAFNYGYTF
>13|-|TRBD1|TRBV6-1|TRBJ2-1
TGTGCCAGCAAATTGGGGACAGGCATTGAGCAGTTCTTC
CASKLGTGIEQFF
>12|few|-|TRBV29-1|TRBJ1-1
TGCAGCGTTGAAGACAGGGATACTGAAGCTTTCTTT
CSVEDRDTEAFF
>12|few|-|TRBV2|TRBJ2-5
TGTGCCAGCAGTGTAGGAAAGAACACCCAGTACTTC
CASSVGKNTQYF
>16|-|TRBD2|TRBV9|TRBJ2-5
TGTGCCAGCAGCGTCGGACTAGCGGATTACCAAGAGACCCAGTACTTC
CASSVGLADYQETQYF
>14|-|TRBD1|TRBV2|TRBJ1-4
TGTGCCAGCAGTGGGGGACAGGGCTCTGAAAAACTGTTTTTT
CASSGGQGSEKLFF
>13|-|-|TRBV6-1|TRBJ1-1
TGTGCCAGCAGTGAAGAAAAGGGGCTTGTAGCTTTCTTT
CASSEEKGLVAFF